The next 7 T cell receptor beta chains were all read from a single sample in a study of blood T cell repertoires in COVID-19 (dated by TCRdb to the early 2020s). Receptor amplification or capture employed the immunoSEQ multiplex PCR assay. The immuneACCESS repertoire file appears here via TCRdb, limited to in-frame rearrangements. These files lack a portion of the clones; in checked studies, under half of the deficit traces to unresolved V genes, and the cause of the others is not known. This sample holds roughly 100,000 clones; around 80% were observed only once. Approximately 15% of the sample lies in the top ten. The sample consisted of peripheral blood. The receptors derive from a woman aged 80 or over with acute or convalescent COVID-19.

The V and J genes are TRBV5-1 and TRBJ2-1, with 10 bases fitting TRBD2. This CDR3 region has 15 residues. The V segment lost 5 bases and the J segment 6 bases; nucleotides outside the gene matches: 8. CDR1 SGHRS and CDR2 YFSETQ come from the germline V gene. The CDR3 bases are TGCGCCAGCAGTCTTACTAGCGGGACGCTCAATGAGCAGTTCTTC. Translated, it gives CASSLTSGTLNEQFF.

The chain links TRBV6-5 to TRBJ1-1, with TRBD1 as a possible D gene (6 bases). CDR1 MNHEY and CDR2 SVGAGI come from the germline V gene. Trimming left V 7 bases short and J 4 bases short, with 16 bases between. The CDR3 is made up of 14 amino acids. This chain's CDR3 is CASTLSGEGTEAFF. The CDR3 nucleotides read TGTGCCAGCACCCTATCAGGGGAAGGCACTGAAGCTTTCTTT.

This chain connects TRBV7-2 to TRBJ2-1, with D uncertain. The V and J ends lost 5 bases and 2 bases respectively, with 25 bases between them. The germline V gene has CDR1 SGHTA and CDR2 FQGNSA. CDR3 size: 19 residues. Here the CDR3 reads CASSLNVAETSIPYNEQFF. CDR3 DNA sequence: TGTGCCAGCAGCCTGAATGTCGCGGAAACTTCCATTCCCTACAATGAGCAGTTCTTC.

V gene TRBV19 combines with J gene TRBJ2-7; D is undetermined. The V gene lost 4 bases and the J gene lost 3 bases, with 10 bases spanning the gap. Germline V gene data show CDR1 as LNHDA and CDR2 as SQIVND (reference sequence). The CDR3 contains 13 residues. The CDR3 DNA follows: TGTGCCAGTAGTAGAACTGGAGACTACGAGCAGTACTTC. The encoded protein is CASSRTGDYEQYF.

This clone was recorded once. DNA for the CDR3: TGTGCCAGCAGTGAATTCGCGGACACGATTCCCCCACACTATGGCTACACCTTC. Its protein is CASSEFADTIPPHYGYTF. The J gene is TRBJ1-2, the V gene TRBV25-1; D perhaps matches TRBD1 (5 bases). V lost 1 base and J 3 bases, leaving 21 bases between the germline ends. CDR1 is MGHDK and CDR2 is SYGVNS in the germline V gene. The CDR3 length is 18 residues.

The chain is built from TRBV2 and TRBJ2-5; the match to TRBD1 covers 8 bases. With 1 base clipped from V and 5 bases from J, the junction kept 3 bases outside the gene matches. This CDR3 contains 14 residues. Germline CDR1 and CDR2: SNHLY and FYNNEI. The CDR3 DNA reads TGTGCCAGCAGTGAAGGTTACAGGGGGGAGACCCAGTACTTC. It is translated as CASSEGYRGETQYF.

The chain has TRBV19 and TRBJ1-4; 7 positions agree with TRBD1. The CDR3 has 15 residues. V dropped 6 bases and J dropped 4; count of bases not matched to a gene: 8. The V gene's germline CDR1 is LNHDA and CDR2 SQIVND (reference sequence). The CDR3 DNA reads TGTGCCAGTAGCCCGAGACAGGGACTTAATGAAAAACTGTTTTTT. It encodes CASSPRQGLNEKLFF.